This T cell receptor (beta chain) comes out of a study of lymphopenia after photon versus proton radiotherapy. The study's findings and limits: Larger post-nadir TCR diversity loss correlated inversely with survival in deceased patients. Proton therapy kept repertoires fairly stable, unlike photons, which gained effector/memory cells. Survival link was tested only in deceased patients; proton benefit remains a possibility. Post-nadir diversity loss with photons came from oligoclonal expansion, particularly CD8+ Temra cells.

V shed 4 bases and J shed 7 bases, with 10 bases lying between them. The CDR3 consists of 12 residues. The germline V gene encodes CDR1 LNHDA and CDR2 SQIVND (reference sequence). A remark on this clone: Antigen unknown.

Assay: immunoSEQ multiplex PCR; the TCRdb copy retains only in-frame clones and omits some. The sample carries around 20,000 clones, about 93% recorded once. The clonotype comes from a man aged 55-75 years with pancreatic cancer. Sequencing was performed on peripheral blood, taken from a patient treated with photon-based radiotherapy. The chain couples TRBV19 to TRBJ1-1; D uncertain. CDR3 loop: CASSKWPFEAFF. The CDR3 DNA follows: TGTGCCAGTAGTAAATGGCCGTTTGAAGCTTTCTTT.